Listed below are T cell receptor beta chains from one sample, sequenced in a study of neurological immune-mediated disorders. TCRdb re-called the 5' RACE reads through MiXCR, storing one row per CDR3 protein. The table has fewer than 20,000 distinct CDR3 sequences, roughly 10% seen once. The material sequenced was CD8+ T cells from blood. The source is a man aged 50 to 60 in good health. Both conserved end residues are part of each CDR3.

>TRBV25-1|TRBJ1-1
CASIEQGVGEAFF
>TRBV29-1|TRBJ2-1
CSVGLAGGSGNEQFF
>TRBV18|TRBJ2-7
CASSPANYEQYF
>TRBV5-1|TRBJ2-1
CASRRDPSSYNEQFF
>TRBV20-1|TRBJ2-3
CSARDGARSWSDTQYF
>TRBV14|TRBJ2-7
CASSQGLGPYEQYF
>TRBV4-2|TRBJ2-1
CASSQDRAGSYNEQFF
>TRBV4-3|TRBJ2-5
CASSQDRTRTQYF
>TRBV5-6|TRBJ2-1
CASSIGGGEQFF
>TRBV20-1|TRBJ2-2
CSASRWGGFSEAGELFF
>TRBV4-2|TRBJ2-7
CASSQGVAGAYEQYF
>TRBV25-1|TRBJ2-1
CASQEYNEQFF
>TRBV3-1|TRBJ2-1
CASSQEHSGRATDEQFF
>TRBV18|TRBJ2-5
CASSPKGRETQYF
>TRBV21-1|TRBJ1-4
CASSKHRGLSNEKLFF
>TRBV4-2|TRBJ1-6
CASSQEGYRVNSPLHF
>TRBV5-1|TRBJ1-2
CASRPTEGYGYTF
>TRBV5-6|TRBJ1-2
CASMVGGGGYTF
>TRBV28|TRBJ2-4
CASSLGGEGGAKNIQYF
>TRBV19|TRBJ2-7
CASSIAGTAYEQYF
>TRBV5-1|TRBJ2-7
CASSFRVPSYEQYF
>TRBV20-1|TRBJ2-3
CSARITGLASSTDTQYF
>TRBV7-2|TRBJ2-7
CASSLGTSAYEQYF
>TRBV10-3|TRBJ2-7
CAISDVASGSPEQYF
>TRBV19|TRBJ2-7
CASSSDLSYEQYF
>TRBV27|TRBJ2-7
CASSFEGTGRYEQYF
>TRBV5-6|TRBJ1-4
CASSLAVWGAGEKLFF
>TRBV20-1|TRBJ2-7
CSATTDRWGSYEQYF
>TRBV28|TRBJ2-2
CASSLLSGTTGELFF
>TRBV25-1|TRBJ2-1
CASGDFGHSSYNEQFF
>TRBV28|TRBJ2-7
CDSTPLNDVYEQYF
>TRBV12-3/TRBV12-4|TRBJ2-7
CASSKTARGEQYF
>TRBV28|TRBJ1-1
CASGGNTEAFF
>TRBV6-5|TRBJ1-5
CASSYSTAQPQHF
>TRBV6-2/TRBV6-3|TRBJ2-1
CASSPGGYEQFF
>TRBV4-3|TRBJ2-3
CASSQRLAGSTDTQYF